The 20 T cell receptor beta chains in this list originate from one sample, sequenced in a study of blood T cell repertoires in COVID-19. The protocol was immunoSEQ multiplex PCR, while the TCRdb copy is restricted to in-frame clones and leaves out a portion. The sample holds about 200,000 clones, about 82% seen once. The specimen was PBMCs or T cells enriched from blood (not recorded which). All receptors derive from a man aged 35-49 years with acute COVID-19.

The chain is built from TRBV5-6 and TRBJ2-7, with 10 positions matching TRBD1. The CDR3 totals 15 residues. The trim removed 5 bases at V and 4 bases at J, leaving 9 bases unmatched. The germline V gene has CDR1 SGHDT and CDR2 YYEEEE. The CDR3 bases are TGTGCCAGCAGTTTCTTTGGGACAGGGGTGTACGAGCAGTACTTC. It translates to CASSFFGTGVYEQYF.

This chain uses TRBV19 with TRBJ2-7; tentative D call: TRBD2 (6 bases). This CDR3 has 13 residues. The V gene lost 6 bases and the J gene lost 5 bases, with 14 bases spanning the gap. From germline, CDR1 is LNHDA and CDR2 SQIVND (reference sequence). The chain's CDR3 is CASRKVGGHEQYF. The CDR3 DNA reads TGTGCCAGTAGGAAAGTCGGGGGACACGAGCAGTACTTC.

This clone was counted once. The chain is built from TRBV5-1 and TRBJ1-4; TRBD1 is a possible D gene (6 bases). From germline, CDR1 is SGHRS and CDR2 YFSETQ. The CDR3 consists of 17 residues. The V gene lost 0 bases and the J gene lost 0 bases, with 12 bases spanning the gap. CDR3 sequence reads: CASSLASGAATNEKLFF. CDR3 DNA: TGCGCCAGCAGCTTGGCCTCAGGGGCCGCAACTAATGAAAAACTGTTTTTT.

CDR3 sequence: CASRPTAYNEQFF. CDR3 nucleotides: TGTGCCTCCAGGCCGACAGCCTACAATGAGCAGTTCTTC. The chain carries TRBV2 and TRBJ2-1, with D maybe TRBD1 (5 bases). This CDR3 contains 13 residues. CDR1 and CDR2 from the germline V gene are SNHLY and FYNNEI. With 11 bases removed from V and 2 bases from J, the gap between germline ends came to 13 bases.

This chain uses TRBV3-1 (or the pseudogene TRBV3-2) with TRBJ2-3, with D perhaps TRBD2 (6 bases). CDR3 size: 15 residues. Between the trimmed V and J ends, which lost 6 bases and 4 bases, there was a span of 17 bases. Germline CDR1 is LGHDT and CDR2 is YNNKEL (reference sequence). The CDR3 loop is CASSQSGRDADTQYF. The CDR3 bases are TGTGCCAGCAGTCAAAGTGGGCGGGATGCAGATACGCAGTATTTT.

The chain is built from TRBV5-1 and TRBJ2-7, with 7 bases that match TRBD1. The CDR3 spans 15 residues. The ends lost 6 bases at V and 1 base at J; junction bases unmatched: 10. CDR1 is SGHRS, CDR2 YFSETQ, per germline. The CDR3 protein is CASTLSGTESYEQYF. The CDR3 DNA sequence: TGCGCCAGCACACTCTCCGGGACAGAATCCTACGAGCAGTACTTC.

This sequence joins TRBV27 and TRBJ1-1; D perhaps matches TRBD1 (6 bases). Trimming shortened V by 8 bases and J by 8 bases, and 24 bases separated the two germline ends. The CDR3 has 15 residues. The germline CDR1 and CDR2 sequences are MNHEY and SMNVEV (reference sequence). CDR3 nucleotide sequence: TGTGCCAGCGCTGAGTTTAGATGGGGGCTTGCCGAAGCTTTCTTT. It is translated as CASAEFRWGLAEAFF.

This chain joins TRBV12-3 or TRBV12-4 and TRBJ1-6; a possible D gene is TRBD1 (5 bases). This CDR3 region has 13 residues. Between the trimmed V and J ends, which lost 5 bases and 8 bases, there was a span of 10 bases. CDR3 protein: CASSMAGDSPLHF. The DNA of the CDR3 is TGTGCCAGCAGTATGGCGGGGGATTCACCCCTCCACTTT.

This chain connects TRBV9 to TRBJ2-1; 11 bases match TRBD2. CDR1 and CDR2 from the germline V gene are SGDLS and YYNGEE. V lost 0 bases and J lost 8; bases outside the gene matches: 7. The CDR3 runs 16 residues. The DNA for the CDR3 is TGTGCCAGCAGCGTAGAGGGACTAGCGGACACTGATGAGCAGTTCTTC. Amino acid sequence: CASSVEGLADTDEQFF. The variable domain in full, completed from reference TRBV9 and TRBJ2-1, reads DSGVTQTPKHLITATGQRVTLRCSPRSGDLSVYWYQQSLDQGLQFLIQYYNGEERAKGNILERFSAQQFPDLHSELNLSSLELGDSALYFCASSVEGLADTDEQFFGPGTRLTVL.

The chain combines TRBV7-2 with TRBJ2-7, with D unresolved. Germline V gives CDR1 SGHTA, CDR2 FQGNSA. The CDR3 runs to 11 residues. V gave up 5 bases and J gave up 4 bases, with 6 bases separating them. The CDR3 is CASSPGYEQYF. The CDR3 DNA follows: TGTGCCAGCAGCCCCGGGTACGAGCAGTACTTC.

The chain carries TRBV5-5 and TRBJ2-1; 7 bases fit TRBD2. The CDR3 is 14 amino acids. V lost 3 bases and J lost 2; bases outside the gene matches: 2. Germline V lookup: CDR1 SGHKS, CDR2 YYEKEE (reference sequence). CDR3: CASSSGGTYNEQFF. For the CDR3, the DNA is TGTGCCAGCAGCTCGGGGGGAACCTACAATGAGCAGTTCTTC.

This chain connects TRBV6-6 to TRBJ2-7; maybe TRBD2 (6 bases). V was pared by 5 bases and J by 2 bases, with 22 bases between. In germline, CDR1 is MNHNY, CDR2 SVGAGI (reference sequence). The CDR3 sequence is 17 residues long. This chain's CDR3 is CASSRYWDSQNTYEQYF. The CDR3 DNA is TGTGCCAGCAGTAGATATTGGGACTCACAAAACACCTACGAGCAGTACTTC.

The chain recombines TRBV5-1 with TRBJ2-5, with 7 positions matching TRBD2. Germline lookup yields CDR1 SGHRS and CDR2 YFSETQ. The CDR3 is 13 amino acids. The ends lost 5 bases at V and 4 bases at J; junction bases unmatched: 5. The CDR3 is CASSREVGETQYF. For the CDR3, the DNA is TGCGCCAGCAGTCGGGAGGTCGGAGAGACCCAGTACTTC.

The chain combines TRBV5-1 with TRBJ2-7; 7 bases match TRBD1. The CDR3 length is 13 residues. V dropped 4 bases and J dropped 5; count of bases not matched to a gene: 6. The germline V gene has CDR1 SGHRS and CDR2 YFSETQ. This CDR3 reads CASSAGTENEQYF. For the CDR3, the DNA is TGCGCCAGCAGCGCCGGGACAGAGAACGAGCAGTACTTC.

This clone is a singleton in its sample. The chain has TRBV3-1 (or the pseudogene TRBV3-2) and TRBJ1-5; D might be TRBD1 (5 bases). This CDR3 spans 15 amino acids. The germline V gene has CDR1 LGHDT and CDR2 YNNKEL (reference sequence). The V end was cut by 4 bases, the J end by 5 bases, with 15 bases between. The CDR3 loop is CASSPRRGGDQPQHF. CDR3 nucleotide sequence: TGTGCCAGCAGCCCCCGACGGGGGGGGGATCAGCCCCAGCATTTT.

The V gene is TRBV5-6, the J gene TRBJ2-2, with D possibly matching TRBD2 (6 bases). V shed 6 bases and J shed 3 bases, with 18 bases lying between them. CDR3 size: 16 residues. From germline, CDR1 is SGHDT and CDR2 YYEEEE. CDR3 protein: CASIISSDWYTGELFF. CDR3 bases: TGTGCCAGCATCATATCTAGCGACTGGTACACCGGGGAGCTGTTTTTT. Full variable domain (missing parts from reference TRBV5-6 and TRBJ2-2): DAGVTQSPTHLIKTRGQQVTLRCSPKSGHDTVSWYQQALGQGPQFIFQYYEEEERQRGNFPDRFSGHQFPNYSSELNVNALLLGDSALYLCASIISSDWYTGELFFGEGSRLTVL.

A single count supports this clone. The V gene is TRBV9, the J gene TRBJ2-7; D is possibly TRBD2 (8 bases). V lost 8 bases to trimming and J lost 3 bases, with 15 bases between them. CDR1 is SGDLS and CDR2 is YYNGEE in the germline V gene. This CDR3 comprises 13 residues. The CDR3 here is CASSGGTVYEQYF. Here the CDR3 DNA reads TGTGCCAGTTCGGGGGGGACAGTCTACGAGCAGTACTTC.

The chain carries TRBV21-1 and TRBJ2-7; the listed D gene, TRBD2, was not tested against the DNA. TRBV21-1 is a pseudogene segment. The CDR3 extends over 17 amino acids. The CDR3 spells CASSTLTSQNENYEQYF. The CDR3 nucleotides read TGTGCCAGCAGCACATTGACTAGCCAGAACGAGAACTACGAGCAGTACTTC.

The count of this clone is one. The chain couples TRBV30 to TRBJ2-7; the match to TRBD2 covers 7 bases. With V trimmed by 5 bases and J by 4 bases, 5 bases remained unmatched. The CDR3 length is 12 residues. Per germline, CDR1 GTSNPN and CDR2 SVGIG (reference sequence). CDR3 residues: CAWGGTNYEQYF. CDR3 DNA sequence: TGTGCCTGGGGGGGGACTAATTACGAGCAGTACTTC.

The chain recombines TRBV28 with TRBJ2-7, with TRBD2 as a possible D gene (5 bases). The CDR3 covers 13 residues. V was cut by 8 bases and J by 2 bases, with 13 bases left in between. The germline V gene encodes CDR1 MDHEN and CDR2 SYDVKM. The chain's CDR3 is CASGPEAPYEQYF. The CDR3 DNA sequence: TGTGCCAGCGGACCGGAGGCCCCCTACGAGCAGTACTTC.